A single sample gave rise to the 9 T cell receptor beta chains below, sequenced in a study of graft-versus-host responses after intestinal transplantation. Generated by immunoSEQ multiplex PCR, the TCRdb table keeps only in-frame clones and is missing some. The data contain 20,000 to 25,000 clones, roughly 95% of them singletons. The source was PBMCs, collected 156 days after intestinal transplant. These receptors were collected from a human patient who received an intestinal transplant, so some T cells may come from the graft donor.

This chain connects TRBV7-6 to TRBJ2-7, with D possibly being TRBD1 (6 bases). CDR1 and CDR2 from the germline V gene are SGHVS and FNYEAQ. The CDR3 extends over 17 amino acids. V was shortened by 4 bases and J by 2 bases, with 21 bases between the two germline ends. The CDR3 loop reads CASSSGTQWGHTYEQYF. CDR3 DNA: TGTGCCAGCAGCTCCGGGACACAGTGGGGCCATACCTACGAGCAGTACTTC. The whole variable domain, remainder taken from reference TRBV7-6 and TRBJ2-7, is GAGVSQSPRYKVTKRGQDVALRCDPISGHVSLYWYRQALGQGPEFLTYFNYEAQQDKSGLPNDRFSAERPEGSISTLTIQRTEQRDSAMYRCASSSGTQWGHTYEQYFGPGTRLTVT.

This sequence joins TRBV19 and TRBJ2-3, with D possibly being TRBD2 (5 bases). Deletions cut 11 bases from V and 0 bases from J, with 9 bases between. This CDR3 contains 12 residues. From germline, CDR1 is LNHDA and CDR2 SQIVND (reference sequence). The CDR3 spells CAVTSSTDTQYF. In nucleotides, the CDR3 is TGTGCCGTTACTAGTAGCACAGATACGCAGTATTTT.

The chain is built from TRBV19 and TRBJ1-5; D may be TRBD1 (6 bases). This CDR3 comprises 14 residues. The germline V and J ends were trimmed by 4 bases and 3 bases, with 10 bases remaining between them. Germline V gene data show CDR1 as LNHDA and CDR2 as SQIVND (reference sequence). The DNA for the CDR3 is TGTGCCAGTAGTAAACAGGGTCCCAATCAGCCCCAGCATTTT. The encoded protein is CASSKQGPNQPQHF.

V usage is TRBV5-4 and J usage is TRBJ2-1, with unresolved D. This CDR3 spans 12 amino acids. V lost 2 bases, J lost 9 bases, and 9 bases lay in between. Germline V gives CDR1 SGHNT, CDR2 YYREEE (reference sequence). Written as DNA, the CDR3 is TGTGCCAGCAGCTTCCCTGGATCTGAGCAGTTCTTC. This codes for CASSFPGSEQFF.

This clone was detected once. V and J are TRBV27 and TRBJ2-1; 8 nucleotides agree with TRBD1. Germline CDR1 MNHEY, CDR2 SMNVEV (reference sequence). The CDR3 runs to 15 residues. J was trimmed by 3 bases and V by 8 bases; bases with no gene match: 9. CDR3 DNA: TGTGCCAGCGGCTCCGGGACAGGCTACTACAATGAGCAGTTCTTC. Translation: CASGSGTGYYNEQFF.

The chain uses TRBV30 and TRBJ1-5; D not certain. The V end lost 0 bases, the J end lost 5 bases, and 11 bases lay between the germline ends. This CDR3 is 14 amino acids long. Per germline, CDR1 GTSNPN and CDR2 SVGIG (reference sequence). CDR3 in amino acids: CAWSVDSSHQPQHF. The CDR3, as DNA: TGTGCCTGGAGTGTAGACTCAAGTCATCAGCCCCAGCATTTT.

CDR3 region: CASSTGTSDTYEQYF. The CDR3 nucleotides are TGCGCCAGCAGCACCGGGACTAGCGATACCTACGAGCAGTACTTC. The J gene is TRBJ2-7, the V gene TRBV5-1; 10 nucleotides align to TRBD2. This CDR3 spans 15 amino acids. V lost 4 bases to trimming and J lost 2 bases; unmatched junction nucleotides: 6. CDR1 and CDR2 from the germline V gene are SGHRS and YFSETQ.

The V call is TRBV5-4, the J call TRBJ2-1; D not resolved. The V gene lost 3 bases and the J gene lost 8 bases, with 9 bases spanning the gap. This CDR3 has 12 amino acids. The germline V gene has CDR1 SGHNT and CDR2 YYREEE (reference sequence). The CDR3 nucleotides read TGTGCCAGCAGCTCACAGAAGGATGAGCAGTTCTTC. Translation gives CASSSQKDEQFF.

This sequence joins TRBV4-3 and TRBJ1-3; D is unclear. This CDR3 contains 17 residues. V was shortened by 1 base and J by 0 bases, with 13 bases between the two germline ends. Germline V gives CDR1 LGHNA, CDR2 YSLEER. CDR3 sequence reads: CASSQGTNWHSGNTIYF. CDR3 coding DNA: TGCGCCAGCAGCCAAGGAACTAACTGGCACTCTGGAAACACCATATATTTT.